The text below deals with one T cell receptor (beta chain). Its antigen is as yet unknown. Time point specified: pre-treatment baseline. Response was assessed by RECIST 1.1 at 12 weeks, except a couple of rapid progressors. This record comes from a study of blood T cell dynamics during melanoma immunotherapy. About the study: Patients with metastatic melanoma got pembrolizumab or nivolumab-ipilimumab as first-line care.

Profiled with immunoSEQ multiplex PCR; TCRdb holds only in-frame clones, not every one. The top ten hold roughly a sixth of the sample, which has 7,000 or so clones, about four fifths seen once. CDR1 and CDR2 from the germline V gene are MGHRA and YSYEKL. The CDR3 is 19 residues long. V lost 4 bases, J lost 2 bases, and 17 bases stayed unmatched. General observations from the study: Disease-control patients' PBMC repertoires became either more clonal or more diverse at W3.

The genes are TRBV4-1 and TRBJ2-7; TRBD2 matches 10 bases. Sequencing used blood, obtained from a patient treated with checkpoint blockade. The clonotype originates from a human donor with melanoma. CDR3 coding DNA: TGCGCCAGCAGCCCCCTACGTCCGCTTAGCGGGAGGACCACCTACGAGCAGTACTTC. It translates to CASSPLRPLSGRTTYEQYF.